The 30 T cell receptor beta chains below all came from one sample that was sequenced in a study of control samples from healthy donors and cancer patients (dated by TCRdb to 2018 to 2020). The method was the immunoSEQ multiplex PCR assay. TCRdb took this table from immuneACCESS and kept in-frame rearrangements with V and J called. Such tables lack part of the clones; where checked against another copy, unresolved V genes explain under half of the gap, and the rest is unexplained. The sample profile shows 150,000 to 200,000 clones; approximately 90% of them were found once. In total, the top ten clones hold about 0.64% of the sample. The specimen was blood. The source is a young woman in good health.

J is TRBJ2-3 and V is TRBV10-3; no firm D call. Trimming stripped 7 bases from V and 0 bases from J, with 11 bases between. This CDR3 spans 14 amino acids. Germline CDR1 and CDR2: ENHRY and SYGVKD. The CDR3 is CAINTGPSTDTQYF. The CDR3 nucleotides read TGTGCCATCAACACGGGCCCTAGCACAGATACGCAGTATTTT.

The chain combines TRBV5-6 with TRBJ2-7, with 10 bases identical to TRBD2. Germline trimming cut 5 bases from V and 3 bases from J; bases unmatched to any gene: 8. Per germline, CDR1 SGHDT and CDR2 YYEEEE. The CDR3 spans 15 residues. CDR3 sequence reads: CASSSLAGVSYEQYF. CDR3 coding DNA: TGTGCCAGCAGTTCTCTAGCGGGAGTAAGCTACGAGCAGTACTTC.

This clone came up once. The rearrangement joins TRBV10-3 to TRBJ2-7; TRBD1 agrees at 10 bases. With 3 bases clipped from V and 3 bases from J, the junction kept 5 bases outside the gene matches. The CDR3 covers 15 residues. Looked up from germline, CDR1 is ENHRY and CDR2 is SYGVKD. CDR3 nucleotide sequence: TGTGCCATCAGTGAAGGGGGGACAGGGGTCTACGAGCAGTACTTC. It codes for CAISEGGTGVYEQYF.

The chain's CDR3 is CASSKDATGPRSGNTIYF. CDR3 DNA: TGTGCCAGCAGCAAAGACGCGACAGGACCACGTTCTGGAAACACCATATATTTT. The chain joins TRBV21-1 to TRBJ1-3; TRBD1, the table's D call, lacks a check against the DNA. TRBV21-1 is given as a pseudogene. The CDR3 totals 18 residues.

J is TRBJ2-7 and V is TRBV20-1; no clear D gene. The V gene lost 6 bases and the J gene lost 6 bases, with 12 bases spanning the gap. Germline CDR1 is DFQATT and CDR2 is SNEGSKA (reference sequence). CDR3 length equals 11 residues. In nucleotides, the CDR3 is TGCAGTGCCTTAATACAATTCGAGCAGTACTTC. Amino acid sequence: CSALIQFEQYF.

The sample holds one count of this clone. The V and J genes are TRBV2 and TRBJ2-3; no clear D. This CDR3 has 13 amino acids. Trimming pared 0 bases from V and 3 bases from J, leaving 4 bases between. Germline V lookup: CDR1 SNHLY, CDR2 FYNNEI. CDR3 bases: TGTGCCAGCAGTGAAGCGCTTACAGATACGCAGTATTTT. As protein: CASSEALTDTQYF.

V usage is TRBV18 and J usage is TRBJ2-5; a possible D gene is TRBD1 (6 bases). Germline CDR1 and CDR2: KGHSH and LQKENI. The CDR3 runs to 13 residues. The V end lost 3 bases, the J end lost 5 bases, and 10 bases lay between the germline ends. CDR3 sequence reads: CASSPGAGETQYF. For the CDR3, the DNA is TGTGCCAGCTCACCGGGGGCTGGTGAGACCCAGTACTTC.

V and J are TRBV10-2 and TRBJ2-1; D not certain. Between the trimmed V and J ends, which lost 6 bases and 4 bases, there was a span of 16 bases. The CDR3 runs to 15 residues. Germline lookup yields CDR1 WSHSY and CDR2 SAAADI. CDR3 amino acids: CASSLRQKRYNEQFF. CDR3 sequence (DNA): TGCGCCAGCAGCTTAAGGCAAAAAAGGTACAATGAGCAGTTCTTC.

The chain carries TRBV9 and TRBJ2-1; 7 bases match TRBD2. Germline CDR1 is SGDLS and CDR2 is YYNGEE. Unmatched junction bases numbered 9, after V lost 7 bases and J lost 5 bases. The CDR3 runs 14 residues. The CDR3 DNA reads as TGTGCCAGCGGCCGAGCGGGAAGTGACAATGAGCAGTTCTTC. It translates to CASGRAGSDNEQFF.

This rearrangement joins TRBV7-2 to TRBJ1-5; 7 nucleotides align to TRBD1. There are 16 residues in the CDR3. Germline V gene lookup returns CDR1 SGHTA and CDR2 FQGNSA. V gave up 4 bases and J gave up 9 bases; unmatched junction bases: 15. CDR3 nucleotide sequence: TGTGCCAGCAGCTCTCTCGACAGGGACTGGAGCGGGCCCCAGCATTTT. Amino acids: CASSSLDRDWSGPQHF.

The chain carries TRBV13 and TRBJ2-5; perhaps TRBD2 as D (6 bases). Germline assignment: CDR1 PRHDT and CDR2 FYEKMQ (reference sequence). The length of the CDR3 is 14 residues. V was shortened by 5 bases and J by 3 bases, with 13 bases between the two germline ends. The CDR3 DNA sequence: TGTGCCAGCAGCCGCGGGGCCACCAAAGAGACCCAGTACTTC. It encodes CASSRGATKETQYF.

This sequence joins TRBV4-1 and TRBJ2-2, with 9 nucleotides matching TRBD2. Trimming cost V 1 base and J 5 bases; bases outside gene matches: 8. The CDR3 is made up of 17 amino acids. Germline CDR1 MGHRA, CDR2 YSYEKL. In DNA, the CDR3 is TGCGCCAGCAGCCAAGTAGTGGGACTAGCTGGGACCGGGGAGCTGTTTTTT. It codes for CASSQVVGLAGTGELFF.

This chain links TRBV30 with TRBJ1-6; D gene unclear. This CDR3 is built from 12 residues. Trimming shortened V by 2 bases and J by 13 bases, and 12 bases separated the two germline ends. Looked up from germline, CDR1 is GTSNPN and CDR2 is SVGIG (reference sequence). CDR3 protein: CAWSPTMAPLHF. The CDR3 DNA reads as TGTGCCTGGAGTCCCACGATGGCGCCCCTCCACTTT.

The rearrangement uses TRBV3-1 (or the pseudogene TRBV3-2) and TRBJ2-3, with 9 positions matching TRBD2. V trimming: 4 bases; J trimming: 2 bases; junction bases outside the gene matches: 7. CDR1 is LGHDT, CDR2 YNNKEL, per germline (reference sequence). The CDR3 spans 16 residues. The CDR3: CASSRVSGRDTDTQYF. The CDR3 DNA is TGTGCCAGCAGCCGGGTTAGCGGGAGAGACACAGATACGCAGTATTTT.

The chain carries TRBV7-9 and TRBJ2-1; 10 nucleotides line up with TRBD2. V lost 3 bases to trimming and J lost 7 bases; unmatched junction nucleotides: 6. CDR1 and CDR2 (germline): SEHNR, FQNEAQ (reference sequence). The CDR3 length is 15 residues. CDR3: CASSFSGRVENEQFF. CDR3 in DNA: TGTGCCAGCAGCTTCAGCGGGAGGGTAGAAAATGAGCAGTTCTTC.

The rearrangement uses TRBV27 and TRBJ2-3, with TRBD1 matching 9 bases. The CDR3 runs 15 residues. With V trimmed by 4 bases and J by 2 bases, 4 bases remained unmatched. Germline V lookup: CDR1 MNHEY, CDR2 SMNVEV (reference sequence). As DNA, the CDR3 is TGTGCCAGCAGTTCCGGGACAGGGTACACAGATACGCAGTATTTT. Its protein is CASSSGTGYTDTQYF.

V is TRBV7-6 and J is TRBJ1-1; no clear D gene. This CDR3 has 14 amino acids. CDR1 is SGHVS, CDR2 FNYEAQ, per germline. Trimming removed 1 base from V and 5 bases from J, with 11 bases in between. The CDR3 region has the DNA TGTGCCAGCAGCTTAGGGGTGATCGGAACTGAAGCTTTCTTT. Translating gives CASSLGVIGTEAFF.

The CDR3 coding sequence is TGTGCCAGCAGCCAAGTTGGGACAAGAGGGCCCTACGAGCAGTACTTC. It yields the protein CASSQVGTRGPYEQYF. The chain recombines TRBV4-2 with TRBJ2-7; the D gene is possibly TRBD1 (6 bases). This CDR3 has 16 amino acids. V dropped 1 base and J dropped 2 bases, with 15 bases sitting between them. Germline CDR1 reads LGHNA; CDR2 reads YNFKEQ.

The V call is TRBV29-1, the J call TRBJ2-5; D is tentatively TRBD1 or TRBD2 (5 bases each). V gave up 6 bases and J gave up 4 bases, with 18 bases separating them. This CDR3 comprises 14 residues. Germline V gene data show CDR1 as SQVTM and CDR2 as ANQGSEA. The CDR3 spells CSVVMGRRGETQYF. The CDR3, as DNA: TGCAGCGTCGTGATGGGGAGAAGGGGAGAGACCCAGTACTTC.

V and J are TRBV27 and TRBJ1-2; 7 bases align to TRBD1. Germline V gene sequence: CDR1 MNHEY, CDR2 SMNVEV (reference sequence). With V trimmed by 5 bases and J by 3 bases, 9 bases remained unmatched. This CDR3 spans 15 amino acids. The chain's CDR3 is CASSALDRDHYGYTF. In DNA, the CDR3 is TGTGCCAGCAGTGCTTTAGACAGGGACCACTATGGCTACACCTTC.

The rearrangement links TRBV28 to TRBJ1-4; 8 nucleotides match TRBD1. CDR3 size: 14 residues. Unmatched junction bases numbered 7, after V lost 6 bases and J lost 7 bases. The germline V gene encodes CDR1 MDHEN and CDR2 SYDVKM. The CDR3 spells CASRSDRAGEKLFF. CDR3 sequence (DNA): TGTGCCAGCAGATCGGACAGGGCCGGTGAAAAACTGTTTTTT.

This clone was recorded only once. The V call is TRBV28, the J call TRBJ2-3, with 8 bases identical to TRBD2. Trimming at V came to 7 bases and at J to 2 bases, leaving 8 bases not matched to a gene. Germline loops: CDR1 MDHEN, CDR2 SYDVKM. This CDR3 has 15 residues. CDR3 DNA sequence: TGTGCCAGCAAAGGAGCTAGCGGGTTCACAGATACGCAGTATTTT. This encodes CASKGASGFTDTQYF.

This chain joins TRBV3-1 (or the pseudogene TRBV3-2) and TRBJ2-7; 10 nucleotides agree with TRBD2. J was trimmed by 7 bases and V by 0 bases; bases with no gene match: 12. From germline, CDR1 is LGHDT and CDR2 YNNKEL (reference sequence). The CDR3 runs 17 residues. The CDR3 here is CASSQEKAAGGYWEQYF. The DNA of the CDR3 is TGTGCCAGCAGCCAAGAGAAGGCAGCGGGAGGGTACTGGGAGCAGTACTTC.

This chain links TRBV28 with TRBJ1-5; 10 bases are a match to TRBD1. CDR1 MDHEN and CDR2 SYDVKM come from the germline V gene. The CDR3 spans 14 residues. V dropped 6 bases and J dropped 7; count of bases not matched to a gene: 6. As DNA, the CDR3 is TGTGCCAGCAGACCAGGACAGGGGGGCCAGCCCCAGCATTTT. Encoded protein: CASRPGQGGQPQHF.

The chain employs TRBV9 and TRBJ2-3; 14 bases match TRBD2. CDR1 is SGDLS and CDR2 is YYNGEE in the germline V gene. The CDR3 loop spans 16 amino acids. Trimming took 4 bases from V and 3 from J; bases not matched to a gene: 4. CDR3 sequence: CASSSRLAGGTDTQYF. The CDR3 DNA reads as TGTGCCAGCAGCTCGAGACTAGCGGGAGGGACAGATACGCAGTATTTT.

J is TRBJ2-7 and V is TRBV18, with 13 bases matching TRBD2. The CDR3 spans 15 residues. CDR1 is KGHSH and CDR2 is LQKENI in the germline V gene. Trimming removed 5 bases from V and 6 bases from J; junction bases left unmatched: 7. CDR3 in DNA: TGTGCCAGCTCATCCGGGACTAGCGGGATAGGCGAGCAGTACTTC. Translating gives CASSSGTSGIGEQYF.

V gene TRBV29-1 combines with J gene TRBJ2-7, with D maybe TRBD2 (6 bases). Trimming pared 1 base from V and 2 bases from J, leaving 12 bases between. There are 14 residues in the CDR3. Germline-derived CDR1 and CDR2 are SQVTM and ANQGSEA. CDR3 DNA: TGCAGCGTTGAAGTTGGGGACTGGACCTACGAGCAGTACTTC. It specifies CSVEVGDWTYEQYF.

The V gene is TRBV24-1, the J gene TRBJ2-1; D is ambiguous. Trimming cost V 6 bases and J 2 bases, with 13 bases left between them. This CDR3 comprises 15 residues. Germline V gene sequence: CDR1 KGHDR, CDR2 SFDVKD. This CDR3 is CATSRTAETYNEQFF. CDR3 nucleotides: TGTGCCACCAGTAGAACGGCGGAAACCTACAATGAGCAGTTCTTC.

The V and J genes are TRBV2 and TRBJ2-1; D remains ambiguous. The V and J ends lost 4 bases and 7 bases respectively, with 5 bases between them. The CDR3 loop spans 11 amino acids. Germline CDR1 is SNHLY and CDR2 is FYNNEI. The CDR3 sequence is CASSVTNEQFF. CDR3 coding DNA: TGTGCCAGCAGTGTGACGAATGAGCAGTTCTTC.

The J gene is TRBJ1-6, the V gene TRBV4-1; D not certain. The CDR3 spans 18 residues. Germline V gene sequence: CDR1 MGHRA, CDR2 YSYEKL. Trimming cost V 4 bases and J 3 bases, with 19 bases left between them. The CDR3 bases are TGCGCCAGCAGCCTTGTCCCGGACGGGATCGACTATAATTCACCCCTCCACTTT. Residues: CASSLVPDGIDYNSPLHF.